This T cell receptor beta chain is drawn from a study of cytotoxic CD8 clonotypes in ibrutinib-treated CLL. The study, taken as a whole, reports: Public clonotypes, an uncommon group, contracted or remained stable on treatment.

The method was immunoSEQ multiplex PCR; TCRdb's version includes in-frame clones alone and lacks a portion of them. Counted here are 330,000 or so clones, about 64% occurring once; the ten biggest clones make up just under 6.5%. The CDR3 has 15 residues. Germline CDR1 is PRHDT and CDR2 is FYEKMQ (reference sequence). V was pared by 5 bases and J by 0 bases, with 4 bases of the junction left unmatched. As to this clone: What it recognizes is unknown.

This receptor was obtained from a human donor with chronic lymphocytic leukemia. This specimen was PBMCs, taken after 36 months of ibrutinib treatment. The V call is TRBV13, the J call TRBJ2-7, with 10 bases aligning to TRBD2. CDR3 amino acids: CASSDTSGVSYEQYF. Here the CDR3 DNA reads TGTGCCAGCAGCGACACTAGCGGGGTCTCCTACGAGCAGTACTTC.